Following are 24 T cell receptor beta chains from one sample sequenced in a study of CD8+CD57+ T cells in acquired aplastic anemia. For CDR3 and TCR beta VDJ profiling, genomic DNA was the template used. TCRdb reanalysed the reads using MiXCR and keeps one entry per CDR3 protein. This table holds under 200,000 distinct CDR3 sequences, under 55% found once. Patients selected for sequencing had displayed CD8+CD57+ cell expansion by flow cytometry. The sample consisted of sorted CD4+, CD8+, or CD8+CD57+ T cells (not recorded which) from PBMCs. The receptors stem from a human donor with aplastic anemia.

The chain links TRBV20-1 to TRBJ2-5; 11 positions match TRBD2. J gave up 5 bases and V 5 bases, and 4 bases lay outside the gene matches. The CDR3 is made up of 13 amino acids. Germline V CDR1 and CDR2: DFQATT, SNEGSKA (reference sequence). For the CDR3, the DNA is TGCAGTGCTTTAGCGGGGGGGCTGGAGACCCAGTACTTC. Protein: CSALAGGLETQYF.

The gene calls are TRBV19 and TRBJ1-2, with D perhaps matching TRBD1 (5 bases). Per the germline V gene, CDR1 is LNHDA and CDR2 is SQIVND (reference sequence). This CDR3 spans 13 amino acids. Trimming took off 9 bases at V and 3 bases at J, with 14 bases between the two ends. In DNA, the CDR3 is TGTGCCAGCACCGAGGGACTCGACTATGGCTACACCTTC. Amino acids: CASTEGLDYGYTF.

The chain combines TRBV11-1 with TRBJ2-1, with D tentatively TRBD1 (5 bases). The CDR3 is 15 amino acids. Germline V CDR1 and CDR2: SGHAT, FQDESV (reference sequence). Deletions cut 1 base from V and 8 bases from J, with 15 bases between. The CDR3 DNA follows: TGTGCCAGCAGCTTAGGGCCTTCAGGGTGGGATGAGCAGTTCTTC. Amino acid sequence: CASSLGPSGWDEQFF.

This clonotype was picked up a small number of times. The chain employs TRBV18 and TRBJ2-2; D is possibly TRBD1 (6 bases). V was shortened by 6 bases and J by 2 bases, with 16 bases between the two germline ends. The CDR3 totals 16 residues. Germline V gene lookup returns CDR1 KGHSH and CDR2 LQKENI. CDR3 amino acids: CASSPQGQSNTGELFF. CDR3 DNA: TGTGCCAGCTCCCCTCAAGGACAGAGTAACACCGGGGAGCTGTTTTTT.

At least ten counts were recorded for this clonotype. This chain uses TRBV2 with TRBJ2-5, with TRBD2 matching 8 bases. V lost 3 bases to trimming and J lost 4 bases; unmatched junction nucleotides: 1. Germline V CDR1 and CDR2: SNHLY, FYNNEI. The CDR3 runs 13 residues. The chain's CDR3 is CASSDTSGETQYF. The CDR3 DNA follows: TGTGCCAGCAGTGACACTAGCGGAGAGACCCAGTACTTC.

This clonotype was detected only a few times. V usage is TRBV6-1 and J usage is TRBJ1-4; 7 bases fit TRBD1. V lost 6 bases to trimming and J lost 3 bases; unmatched junction nucleotides: 7. This CDR3 has 15 amino acids. Per the germline V gene, CDR1 is MNHNS and CDR2 is SASEGT. The CDR3 sequence is CASSMTGQSNEKLFF. CDR3 bases: TGTGCCAGCAGCATGACGGGACAGTCTAATGAAAAACTGTTTTTT.

With respect to this clonotype: It may be a read error: a sequence one base away is much more abundant. The chain is built from TRBV11-1 and TRBJ2-3, with no clear D. Per germline, CDR1 SGHAT and CDR2 FQDESV (reference sequence). The CDR3 consists of 16 residues. The CDR3 loop reads CASSLVRRISTNTQYF. DNA for the CDR3: TGTGCCAGCAGCTTAGTAAGGCGGATTAGCACAAATACGCAGTATTTT. Drawing the rest from reference TRBV11-1 and TRBJ2-3, the complete variable domain is EAEVAQSPRYKITEKSQAVAFWCDPISGHATLYWYRQILGQGPELLVQFQDESVVDDSQLPKDRFSAERLKGVDSTLKIQPAELGDSAMYLCASSLVRRISTNTQYFGPGTRLTVL.

V usage is TRBV7-9 and J usage is TRBJ2-7; tentative D call: TRBD1 (5 bases). Germline CDR1 and CDR2: SEHNR and FQNEAQ (reference sequence). CDR3 length equals 14 residues. Trimming cost V 1 base and J 5 bases, with 12 bases left between them. CDR3 DNA sequence: TGTGCCAGCAGCTTAGTCCCAGGGCTAGACGAGCAGTACTTC. Translation gives CASSLVPGLDEQYF.

The V gene is TRBV2, the J gene TRBJ1-3; D unresolved. Per the germline V gene, CDR1 is SNHLY and CDR2 is FYNNEI. The CDR3 is 16 amino acids. Trimming removed 4 bases from V and 0 bases from J, with 13 bases in between. The CDR3, as DNA: TGTGCCAGCAGTGTGGATCGAACGGACTCTGGAAACACCATATATTTT. It specifies CASSVDRTDSGNTIYF.

This clonotype came up once. The V gene is TRBV24-1, the J gene TRBJ2-3, with 12 bases aligning to TRBD2. This CDR3 has 15 amino acids. Germline CDR1 reads KGHDR; CDR2 reads SFDVKD. Trimming removed 9 bases from V and 5 bases from J; junction bases left unmatched: 8. CDR3 in amino acids: CATRHGLAGIDTQYF. CDR3 coding DNA: TGTGCCACCCGACACGGACTAGCGGGAATAGATACGCAGTATTTT.

The chain has TRBV12-3 or TRBV12-4 and TRBJ1-1; a possible D gene is TRBD1 (6 bases). CDR3 length: 15 residues. The ends were cut back, 6 bases at V and 0 bases at J, with 14 bases in the middle. CDR3 loop: CASRYRDGVNTEAFF. Here the CDR3 DNA reads TGTGCCAGCAGGTACAGGGACGGGGTGAACACTGAAGCTTTCTTT.

J is TRBJ2-3 and V is TRBV2, with 9 bases matching TRBD2. The V gene end was trimmed by 3 bases and the J gene end by 2 bases; junction bases not matched to a gene: 6. Germline values: CDR1 SNHLY, CDR2 FYNNEI. This CDR3 is built from 16 residues. As DNA, the CDR3 is TGTGCCAGCAGTGATTTAGCGGGGGATACCACAGATACGCAGTATTTT. Its translation is CASSDLAGDTTDTQYF.

This clonotype was found many times. This chain joins TRBV29-1 and TRBJ2-3, with 8 bases that match TRBD1. J gave up 1 base and V 5 bases, and 17 bases lay outside the gene matches. The CDR3 spans 18 residues. CDR1 SQVTM and CDR2 ANQGSEA come from the germline V gene. The CDR3 coding sequence is TGCAGCGTTCGATTGGGCAGGGGGCCCAAACGGGGCACAGATACGCAGTATTTT. Translating gives CSVRLGRGPKRGTDTQYF.

The chain recombines TRBV6-2 or TRBV6-3 with TRBJ2-7; the D gene is possibly TRBD1 (6 bases). Germline CDR1 is MNHEY and CDR2 is SVGEGT. This CDR3 comprises 13 residues. With 10 bases removed from V and 3 bases from J, the gap between germline ends came to 16 bases. CDR3 sequence: CAIPGTPFYEQYF. Here the CDR3 DNA reads TGTGCCATCCCCGGGACACCCTTCTACGAGCAGTACTTC.

The rearrangement uses TRBV10-2 and TRBJ2-3, with 7 bases lining up with TRBD2. The length of the CDR3 is 14 residues. Unmatched junction bases numbered 9, after V lost 6 bases and J lost 6 bases. Germline CDR1 and CDR2: WSHSY and SAAADI. The chain's CDR3 is CASSEESRGDTQYF. For the CDR3, the DNA is TGCGCCAGCAGCGAGGAGTCGCGGGGGGATACGCAGTATTTT.

V usage is TRBV20-1 and J usage is TRBJ1-6; no clear D. V lost 2 bases, J lost 7 bases, and 12 bases lay in between. The length of the CDR3 is 14 residues. The germline V gene has CDR1 DFQATT and CDR2 SNEGSKA (reference sequence). The CDR3 loop reads CSARRGPSNSPLHF. CDR3 coding DNA: TGCAGTGCTAGAAGAGGGCCGTCCAATTCACCCCTCCACTTT.

The genes are TRBV19 and TRBJ1-2; the match to TRBD1 covers 9 bases. Germline V CDR1 and CDR2: LNHDA, SQIVND (reference sequence). This CDR3 is 18 amino acids long. V trimming: 4 bases; J trimming: 1 base; junction bases outside the gene matches: 13. The CDR3 nucleotides are TGTGCCAGTAGTAGCCCCGGGACAGGGCAGGGCGGTAACTATGGCTACACCTTC. Translated, it gives CASSSPGTGQGGNYGYTF.

This clonotype was counted many times. V usage is TRBV4-1 and J usage is TRBJ2-7; D remains ambiguous. This CDR3 contains 14 residues. V lost 0 bases and J 3 bases, leaving 9 bases between the germline ends. Per germline, CDR1 MGHRA and CDR2 YSYEKL. The CDR3 DNA follows: TGCGCCAGCAGCCAAGAGGTCAGGCTCTACGAGCAGTACTTC. Its translation: CASSQEVRLYEQYF.

This clonotype was counted only a few times. J is TRBJ1-1 and V is TRBV19, with D hard to call. V was pared by 3 bases and J by 5 bases, with 4 bases between. The germline V gene encodes CDR1 LNHDA and CDR2 SQIVND (reference sequence). This CDR3 contains 11 residues. DNA of the CDR3: TGTGCCAGTAGTATGGGGACTGAAGCTTTCTTT. Translation: CASSMGTEAFF.

The J gene is TRBJ1-1, the V gene TRBV15; no definite D call. Germline CDR1 is LNHNV and CDR2 is YYDKDF (reference sequence). The CDR3 has 13 residues. V shed 5 bases and J shed 6 bases, with 13 bases lying between them. In DNA, the CDR3 is TGTGCCACCAGCTTCCGAGGAACGGCTGAAGCTTTCTTT. Translation: CATSFRGTAEAFF.

This clonotype was seen at least ten times. The V call is TRBV5-1, the J call TRBJ1-5, with 7 bases that match TRBD1. The CDR3 contains 17 residues. V trimming: 1 base; J trimming: 5 bases; junction bases outside the gene matches: 12. Germline loops: CDR1 SGHRS, CDR2 YFSETQ. Here the CDR3 reads CASSLNGGGEGHQPQHF. The CDR3 nucleotides read TGCGCCAGCAGCTTGAACGGAGGGGGCGAGGGACATCAGCCCCAGCATTTT.

This sequence joins TRBV29-1 and TRBJ1-1, with a weak D call TRBD1 (5 bases). CDR1 is SQVTM and CDR2 is ANQGSEA in the germline V gene. The ends were cut back, 7 bases at V and 3 bases at J, with 12 bases in the middle. The CDR3 is 12 residues long. The CDR3 bases are TGCAGCGCTTTGCAGGGTTACACTGAAGCTTTCTTT. This translates into CSALQGYTEAFF.

This clonotype has at least ten counts. The V and J genes are TRBV7-9 and TRBJ2-3; 11 bases agree with TRBD2. CDR3 length: 13 amino acids. V lost 6 bases to trimming and J lost 6 bases; unmatched junction nucleotides: 2. Germline-derived CDR1 and CDR2 are SEHNR and FQNEAQ (reference sequence). The chain's CDR3 is CASRRLAGDTQYF. CDR3 nucleotide sequence: TGTGCCAGCAGACGACTAGCGGGGGATACGCAGTATTTT. Full variable domain (remainder filled in from reference TRBV7-9 and TRBJ2-3): DTGVSQNPRHKITKRGQNVTFRCDPISEHNRLYWYRQTLGQGPEFLTYFQNEAQLEKSRLLSDRFSAERPKGSFSTLEIQRTEQGDSAMYLCASRRLAGDTQYFGPGTRLTVL.

The chain recombines TRBV10-2 with TRBJ2-3, with a possible D match to TRBD1 (6 bases). Germline-derived CDR1 and CDR2 are WSHSY and SAAADI. V was pared by 3 bases and J by 2 bases, with 15 bases between. The CDR3 runs 16 residues. The CDR3 DNA follows: TGCGCCAGCAGTGACTTCACAGGGTCCCCCACAGATACGCAGTATTTT. The encoded protein is CASSDFTGSPTDTQYF.